The rows below give T cell receptor beta chains drawn from one sample of a study of blood T cell repertoires in COVID-19. TCRdb keeps only in-frame clones here, not all; method: immunoSEQ multiplex PCR. The sample includes 90,000 or so clones, 80% to 90% seen only once; the top ten take approximately 12%. Specimen: peripheral blood. Receptors originate from a man at least 80 years old with acute or convalescent COVID-19. Each CDR3 is given with its conserved first and last residue. Each record gives: J gene, V gene, D gene, clone size, CDR3 DNA, CDR3 protein. A D gene is named only where the DNA matches it firmly. Some rows have no size entry. The others give once, few or many, or a class for an expanded clone.

J gene: TRBJ2-7; V gene: TRBV27; D gene: -; clone size: -; CDR3 DNA: TGTGCCAGCAGTTTATCGGGGCACTCCTACGAGCAGTACTTC; CDR3 protein: CASSLSGHSYEQYF
J gene: TRBJ1-2; V gene: TRBV27; D gene: -; clone size: once; CDR3 DNA: TGTGCCAGCAGTTTAGTCGGGGTCTCCGGTAACTATGGCTACACCTTC; CDR3 protein: CASSLVGVSGNYGYTF
J gene: TRBJ2-7; V gene: TRBV28; D gene: TRBD2; clone size: once; CDR3 DNA: TGTGCCAGCAGTGGTAGCGGGAGTCGGAACGAGCAGTACTTC; CDR3 protein: CASSGSGSRNEQYF
J gene: TRBJ1-2; V gene: TRBV10-3; D gene: -; clone size: -; CDR3 DNA: TGTGCCATCACTTTCGTCAGAGAGGGTGGCTACACCTTC; CDR3 protein: CAITFVREGGYTF
J gene: TRBJ2-5; V gene: TRBV7-2; D gene: TRBD2; clone size: -; CDR3 DNA: TGTGCCAGCAGCTGGGGTTCTGGAGCGGGAGTGGGTGAGACCCAGTACTTC; CDR3 protein: CASSWGSGAGVGETQYF
J gene: TRBJ2-3; V gene: TRBV19; D gene: TRBD1; clone size: -; CDR3 DNA: TGTGCCAGTAGGATAGGTATGGGACAGGGATCGGATACGCAGTATTTT; CDR3 protein: CASRIGMGQGSDTQYF
J gene: TRBJ1-2; V gene: TRBV6-4; D gene: TRBD1; clone size: -; CDR3 DNA: TGTGCCAGCAGGCCGGGACAGGGGAACTATGGCTACACCTTC; CDR3 protein: CASRPGQGNYGYTF
J gene: TRBJ1-1; V gene: TRBV7-9; D gene: -; clone size: once; CDR3 DNA: TGTGCCAGCAGCTTCGACAAAGCTTTCTTT; CDR3 protein: CASSFDKAFF
J gene: TRBJ1-2; V gene: TRBV9; D gene: TRBD1; clone size: -; CDR3 DNA: TGTGCCAGCAGCCTAGACGGGACAGGCGATCACACCTTC; CDR3 protein: CASSLDGTGDHTF
J gene: TRBJ2-7; V gene: TRBV5-5; D gene: -; clone size: -; CDR3 DNA: TGTGCCAGCAGCCGCCTGGAGCTCCGAGGGGGAGAGCAGTACTTC; CDR3 protein: CASSRLELRGGEQYF
J gene: TRBJ1-4; V gene: TRBV4-2; D gene: -; clone size: -; CDR3 DNA: TGTGCCAGCAGCCGAACAGGGTCTGTTAATGAAAAACTGTTTTTT; CDR3 protein: CASSRTGSVNEKLFF
J gene: TRBJ1-1; V gene: TRBV5-1; D gene: -; clone size: -; CDR3 DNA: TGCGCCAGCAGCCGCGACAGGAGTGAAGCTTTCTTT; CDR3 protein: CASSRDRSEAFF
J gene: TRBJ2-1; V gene: TRBV28; D gene: TRBD1; clone size: -; CDR3 DNA: TGTGCCAGCAATACTAGGGGCGGGGGACAGGGTTACAATGAGCAGTTCTTC; CDR3 protein: CASNTRGGGQGYNEQFF
J gene: TRBJ2-1; V gene: TRBV27; D gene: TRBD2; clone size: -; CDR3 DNA: TGTGCCAGCAGTCCCAGCGGGAGGGGGGTCTACAATGAGCAGTTCTTC; CDR3 protein: CASSPSGRGVYNEQFF
J gene: TRBJ2-3; V gene: TRBV9; D gene: TRBD2; clone size: once; CDR3 DNA: TGTGCCAGCAGCGTAGAAGGCGGGAGTTCAGATACGCAGTATTTT; CDR3 protein: CASSVEGGSSDTQYF
J gene: TRBJ2-2; V gene: TRBV5-6; D gene: -; clone size: -; CDR3 DNA: TGTGCCAGCAGCCGTTTTGGTAGCACCGGGGAGCTGTTTTTT; CDR3 protein: CASSRFGSTGELFF
J gene: TRBJ2-5; V gene: TRBV27; D gene: -; clone size: -; CDR3 DNA: TGTGCCAGCAGTTTTTTAGGAGGAGAGACCCAGTACTTC; CDR3 protein: CASSFLGGETQYF
J gene: TRBJ1-2; V gene: TRBV19; D gene: -; clone size: -; CDR3 DNA: TGTGCCAGTAGTATCGGCAGAGGGGGTGGCTACACCTTC; CDR3 protein: CASSIGRGGGYTF
J gene: TRBJ2-5; V gene: TRBV28; D gene: TRBD1; clone size: -; CDR3 DNA: TGTGCCAGAGCGTCACAGGGGGCCAAGGAGACCCAGTACTTC; CDR3 protein: CARASQGAKETQYF
J gene: TRBJ1-2; V gene: TRBV5-6; D gene: -; clone size: -; CDR3 DNA: TGTGCCAGCAGCTTGGTCAGGGTTTATGGCTACACCTTC; CDR3 protein: CASSLVRVYGYTF
J gene: TRBJ1-3; V gene: TRBV15; D gene: TRBD1; clone size: -; CDR3 DNA: TGTGCCACCAGCATGGGACAGGGGAGACACACCATATATTTT; CDR3 protein: CATSMGQGRHTIYF
J gene: TRBJ2-3; V gene: TRBV12-5; D gene: TRBD2; clone size: -; CDR3 DNA: TGTGCTAGTGGTTTGGGACTAGCGGGAGGGCAAGATACGCAGTATTTT; CDR3 protein: CASGLGLAGGQDTQYF
J gene: TRBJ1-2; V gene: TRBV7-9; D gene: -; clone size: -; CDR3 DNA: TGTGCCAGCAGCTTAAGTATGGCACGGGAGGGGTCGAATGGCTACACCTTC; CDR3 protein: CASSLSMAREGSNGYTF
J gene: TRBJ2-4; V gene: TRBV25-1; D gene: -; clone size: -; CDR3 DNA: TGTGCCAGCAGCCCGGGTGGGTCCAAAAACATTCAGTACTTC; CDR3 protein: CASSPGGSKNIQYF
J gene: TRBJ2-3; V gene: TRBV9; D gene: -; clone size: once; CDR3 DNA: TGTGCCAGCAGCGTAGGGAGGGAGGCTCAGGGCCATACGCAGTATTTT; CDR3 protein: CASSVGREAQGHTQYF
J gene: TRBJ1-2; V gene: TRBV15; D gene: -; clone size: -; CDR3 DNA: TGTGCCACCAGCAGAGACCGGAGCGGGGTTTGGGGCTACACCTTC; CDR3 protein: CATSRDRSGVWGYTF
J gene: TRBJ1-2; V gene: TRBV18; D gene: -; clone size: once; CDR3 DNA: TGTGCCAGCTCACCCCCCGACCCTACGGGGGGCTACACCTTC; CDR3 protein: CASSPPDPTGGYTF
J gene: TRBJ1-5; V gene: TRBV5-8; D gene: -; clone size: -; CDR3 DNA: TGTGCCAGCAGCTTCGCCGTCTATAGCAATCAGCCCCAGCATTTT; CDR3 protein: CASSFAVYSNQPQHF
J gene: TRBJ2-7; V gene: TRBV6-6; D gene: -; clone size: -; CDR3 DNA: TGTGCCAGCAGTTACTCGCGGCTAGCGAATTCCTACGAGCAGTACTTC; CDR3 protein: CASSYSRLANSYEQYF
J gene: TRBJ1-1; V gene: TRBV5-1; D gene: TRBD1; clone size: -; CDR3 DNA: TGCGCCAGCAGCCCCCGGAAGGGACAGGGGGCGACTGAAGCTTTCTTT; CDR3 protein: CASSPRKGQGATEAFF
J gene: TRBJ1-3; V gene: TRBV5-4; D gene: -; clone size: -; CDR3 DNA: TGTGCCAGCAGCCAGGACAGCCCTGGAAACACCATATATTTT; CDR3 protein: CASSQDSPGNTIYF
J gene: TRBJ2-2; V gene: TRBV19; D gene: TRBD2; clone size: -; CDR3 DNA: TGTGCCAGCAAGACTAGCGGTAACACCGGGGAGCTGTTTTTT; CDR3 protein: CASKTSGNTGELFF
J gene: TRBJ2-3; V gene: TRBV6-5; D gene: TRBD1; clone size: -; CDR3 DNA: TGTGCCAGCAGGAGGGGGGACAGGGGGGAAGATACGCAGTATTTT; CDR3 protein: CASRRGDRGEDTQYF
J gene: TRBJ1-2; V gene: TRBV5-6; D gene: TRBD1; clone size: -; CDR3 DNA: TGTGCCAGCAGCGGCGACAGGGGCGGTCTACACACCTTC; CDR3 protein: CASSGDRGGLHTF
J gene: TRBJ2-2; V gene: TRBV5-6; D gene: -; clone size: -; CDR3 DNA: TGTGCCAGCAGCTTGGTCCGGGACATACACACCGGGGAGCTGTTTTTT; CDR3 protein: CASSLVRDIHTGELFF
J gene: TRBJ2-7; V gene: TRBV5-1; D gene: -; clone size: few; CDR3 DNA: TGCGCCAGCAGCTTGGTAGGTGGGGCGGGAGAGCAGTACTTC; CDR3 protein: CASSLVGGAGEQYF
J gene: TRBJ2-1; V gene: TRBV19; D gene: TRBD2; clone size: -; CDR3 DNA: TGTGCCAGTAGTAAGCTAGCGGCTGACAATGAGCAGTTCTTC; CDR3 protein: CASSKLAADNEQFF
J gene: TRBJ2-3; V gene: TRBV6-2/TRBV6-3; D gene: -; clone size: -; CDR3 DNA: TGTGCCAGCGGTTTAACTAGACCAGATACGCAGTATTTT; CDR3 protein: CASGLTRPDTQYF
J gene: TRBJ1-3; V gene: TRBV28; D gene: -; clone size: -; CDR3 DNA: TGTGCCAGCAGTCCCGTCGATCGGAGCTCTGGAAACACCATATATTTT; CDR3 protein: CASSPVDRSSGNTIYF
J gene: TRBJ1-2; V gene: TRBV6-5; D gene: TRBD1; clone size: once; CDR3 DNA: TGTGCCAGCAACCCGACAGGGACGTTTTCCGGCTACACCTTC; CDR3 protein: CASNPTGTFSGYTF
J gene: TRBJ1-1; V gene: TRBV11-2; D gene: TRBD1; clone size: -; CDR3 DNA: TGTGCCAGCAGCCTAGGAGCCGGGACAGGTTTTTCCCAGGAAGACTTT; CDR3 protein: CASSLGAGTGFSQEDF
J gene: TRBJ2-2; V gene: TRBV5-1; D gene: -; clone size: -; CDR3 DNA: TGCGCCAGCAGCGCGGACACCGCGAACACCGGGGAGCTGTTTTTT; CDR3 protein: CASSADTANTGELFF
J gene: TRBJ2-2; V gene: TRBV4-2; D gene: TRBD2; clone size: -; CDR3 DNA: TGTGCCAGCAGCCAAGGATCGGGCGGGACTAGCGGGTCTGGCGGGGAGCTGTTTTTT; CDR3 protein: CASSQGSGGTSGSGGELFF
J gene: TRBJ1-4; V gene: TRBV7-9; D gene: -; clone size: -; CDR3 DNA: TGTGCCAGCAGCCGGACTGAAAGTAATGAAAAACTGTTTTTT; CDR3 protein: CASSRTESNEKLFF
J gene: TRBJ2-1; V gene: TRBV4-1; D gene: TRBD2; clone size: -; CDR3 DNA: TGCGCCAGCAGCCAAGATCCGGGGGGGGGCGGTGAGCAGTTCTTC; CDR3 protein: CASSQDPGGGGEQFF
J gene: TRBJ1-1; V gene: TRBV7-9; D gene: TRBD1; clone size: -; CDR3 DNA: TGTGCCAGCAGCCGCCGGGGACAGGGGGCTCGGGAAACTGAAGCTTTCTTT; CDR3 protein: CASSRRGQGARETEAFF
J gene: TRBJ2-1; V gene: TRBV7-3; D gene: TRBD2; clone size: -; CDR3 DNA: TGTGCCAGCAGCTTTCAAGCGGGGGGAATCCACAATGAGCAGTTCTTC; CDR3 protein: CASSFQAGGIHNEQFF
J gene: TRBJ1-3; V gene: TRBV19; D gene: -; clone size: -; CDR3 DNA: TGTGCCAGTAGTGAGAGAGGGATCGGAAACACCATATATTTT; CDR3 protein: CASSERGIGNTIYF
J gene: TRBJ2-7; V gene: TRBV19; D gene: TRBD1; clone size: -; CDR3 DNA: TGTGCCAGTAGTAAAGGGGGCAATCTCTACGAGCAGTACTTC; CDR3 protein: CASSKGGNLYEQYF
J gene: TRBJ1-1; V gene: TRBV19; D gene: -; clone size: -; CDR3 DNA: TGTGCCAGTATGGGGGGGGCCCTGGGCACTGAAGCTTTCTTT; CDR3 protein: CASMGGALGTEAFF
J gene: TRBJ1-5; V gene: TRBV7-2; D gene: -; clone size: -; CDR3 DNA: TGTGCCAGCAGCCCCCCAGGGAATCAGCCCCAGCATTTT; CDR3 protein: CASSPPGNQPQHF
J gene: TRBJ1-4; V gene: TRBV5-1; D gene: TRBD1; clone size: -; CDR3 DNA: TGCGCCAGCCGCCTTCAGACAGGGGGCGATGAAAAACTGTTTTTT; CDR3 protein: CASRLQTGGDEKLFF
J gene: TRBJ1-2; V gene: TRBV19; D gene: -; clone size: -; CDR3 DNA: TGTGCCAGTAGTATGTGGGGGGACCATGGCTACACCTTC; CDR3 protein: CASSMWGDHGYTF
J gene: TRBJ1-5; V gene: TRBV19; D gene: -; clone size: -; CDR3 DNA: TGTGCCAGTAGTGCCCACTCGGATCAGCCCCAGCATTTT; CDR3 protein: CASSAHSDQPQHF
J gene: TRBJ1-2; V gene: TRBV7-3; D gene: TRBD1; clone size: -; CDR3 DNA: TGTGCCAGCAGCCCAGGGGGGTATCAGGACTATGGCTACACCTTC; CDR3 protein: CASSPGGYQDYGYTF